A selection of T cell receptor beta chains follows, all from one sample in a study of blood T cell repertoires in COVID-19. TCRdb's copy holds only in-frame clones and misses some; the assay was immunoSEQ multiplex PCR. Found here are more than 55,000 clones, 75% to 90% of them singletons; the top ten hold roughly 1.4%. Sequencing used peripheral blood. These receptors were collected from a woman older than 75 with acute or convalescent COVID-19. The CDR3 runs from the conserved cysteine through the conserved F or W. D genes are given only for firm matches. The size entry is marked missing in some rows and otherwise reads once, few, many or a size class.

TRBD1	TRBV30	NA	TRBJ2-3	CAWVQGSTDTQYF	TGTGCCTGGGTACAGGGGAGCACAGATACGCAGTATTTT
NA	TRBV28	once	TRBJ2-7	CASSPEGQTYEQYF	TGTGCCAGCAGCCCGGAGGGACAGACCTACGAGCAGTACTTC
TRBD2	TRBV11-2	NA	TRBJ2-6	CASSLERGGPPGANVLTF	TGTGCCAGCAGCCTCGAGAGGGGAGGGCCACCTGGGGCCAACGTCCTGACTTTC
TRBD1	TRBV10-2	NA	TRBJ2-7	CASSEIDREYEQYF	TGCGCCAGCAGTGAGATCGACAGGGAGTACGAGCAGTACTTC
NA	TRBV3-1/TRBV3-2	NA	TRBJ1-1	CASTSFGGEATEAFF	TGTGCCAGCACCTCTTTTGGGGGCGAGGCCACTGAAGCTTTCTTT
NA	TRBV14	NA	TRBJ2-2	CASSQDGHRTNTGELFF	TGTGCCAGCAGCCAAGACGGTCACAGGACGAACACCGGGGAGCTGTTTTTT
TRBD1	TRBV4-1	once	TRBJ1-4	CASTDRQGDEKLFF	TGCGCCAGCACCGATCGACAGGGGGATGAAAAACTGTTTTTT
TRBD2	TRBV27	NA	TRBJ2-1	CASSSFSGLSYNEQFF	TGTGCCAGCAGTTCTTTTAGCGGGTTATCCTACAATGAGCAGTTCTTC
NA	TRBV18	NA	TRBJ1-1	CASSPPSEASGAFF	TGTGCCAGCTCACCACCTTCGGAGGCATCGGGAGCTTTCTTT
NA	TRBV5-8	once	TRBJ1-2	CASSLATGGYTF	TGTGCCAGCAGCTTGGCAACAGGTGGCTACACCTTC
NA	TRBV30	once	TRBJ1-2	CAWSVPWQTNYGYTF	TGTGCCTGGAGTGTACCCTGGCAGACTAACTATGGCTACACCTTC
TRBD1	TRBV6-6	NA	TRBJ2-7	CASSYARPGQGYEQYF	TGTGCCAGCAGTTACGCACGACCGGGACAGGGGTACGAGCAGTACTTC
NA	TRBV6-5	NA	TRBJ1-2	CASSYSRGGNYGYTF	TGTGCCAGCAGTTACTCACGGGGTGGCAACTATGGCTACACCTTC
NA	TRBV2	NA	TRBJ2-2	CASSITITGYTGELFF	TGTGCCAGCAGTATCACCATTACAGGGTACACCGGGGAGCTGTTTTTT
NA	TRBV6-1	few	TRBJ1-1	CASSEAPLGAEAFF	TGTGCCAGCAGTGAAGCCCCTTTGGGGGCGGAAGCTTTCTTT
TRBD2	TRBV7-9	NA	TRBJ2-7	CASSPGLAETYEQYF	TGTGCCAGCAGCCCGGGACTAGCGGAGACCTACGAGCAGTACTTC
NA	TRBV27	NA	TRBJ2-6	CASRRDGGSGANVLTF	TGTGCCAGCAGGCGGGACGGGGGATCTGGGGCCAACGTCCTGACTTTC
NA	TRBV3-1/TRBV3-2	NA	TRBJ2-1	CASSQETEYNEQFF	TGTGCCAGCAGCCAAGAAACAGAATACAATGAGCAGTTCTTC
TRBD1	TRBV9	NA	TRBJ2-3	CASSGSGTGGTDTQYF	TGTGCCAGCAGCGGCTCCGGGACAGGGGGAACAGATACGCAGTATTTT
TRBD1	TRBV27	NA	TRBJ1-6	CASSSVTGTGDSPLHF	TGTGCCAGCAGTTCGGTTACCGGGACAGGGGACTCACCCCTCCACTTT
NA	TRBV18	NA	TRBJ1-1	CASSSGTSNTEAFF	TGTGCCAGCTCATCTGGGACTTCGAACACTGAAGCTTTCTTT
TRBD2	TRBV11-3	NA	TRBJ2-1	CASSPGTSGIGNEQFF	TGTGCCAGCAGCCCAGGGACTAGCGGGATAGGTAATGAGCAGTTCTTC
NA	TRBV6-5	NA	TRBJ1-5	CASAQQGSNQPQHF	TGTGCCAGCGCGCAGCAGGGGTCCAATCAGCCCCAGCATTTT
NA	TRBV2	NA	TRBJ2-1	CASKLRGEQFF	TGTGCCAGCAAATTGCGTGGTGAGCAGTTCTTC
TRBD1	TRBV19	NA	TRBJ2-1	CASSIRGSSYNEQFF	TGTGCCAGTAGTATCAGGGGGTCGTCCTACAATGAGCAGTTCTTC
TRBD1	TRBV27	NA	TRBJ2-5	CASSAGTEETQYF	TGTGCCAGCAGCGCCGGGACAGAAGAGACCCAGTACTTC
TRBD2	TRBV3-1/TRBV3-2	once	TRBJ2-7	CASSRAGVSSYEQYF	TGTGCCAGCAGTCGAGCGGGGGTGAGCTCCTACGAGCAGTACTTC
TRBD1	TRBV5-6	NA	TRBJ2-7	CASSLKGQIEQYF	TGTGCCAGCAGCTTGAAGGGACAGATCGAGCAGTACTTC
TRBD1	TRBV6-5	medium-sized	TRBJ1-2	CASSTGTGKGYGYTF	TGTGCCAGCAGCACCGGGACAGGGAAGGGCTATGGCTACACCTTC
NA	TRBV4-3	NA	TRBJ1-5	CASSQGAGGGQPQHF	TGCGCCAGCAGCCAGGGGGCGGGGGGAGGTCAGCCCCAGCATTTT
TRBD1	TRBV3-1/TRBV3-2	NA	TRBJ1-4	CASSRQGYNEKLFF	TGTGCCAGCAGCCGACAGGGTTATAATGAAAAACTGTTTTTT
NA	TRBV4-2	NA	TRBJ1-6	CASSQDRTGGRTPLHF	TGTGCCAGCAGCCAAGACCGTACGGGGGGAAGGACACCCCTCCACTTT
TRBD1	TRBV7-9	NA	TRBJ1-4	CASSFGYGTDEKLFF	TGTGCCAGCAGCTTCGGGTATGGGACAGATGAAAAACTGTTTTTT